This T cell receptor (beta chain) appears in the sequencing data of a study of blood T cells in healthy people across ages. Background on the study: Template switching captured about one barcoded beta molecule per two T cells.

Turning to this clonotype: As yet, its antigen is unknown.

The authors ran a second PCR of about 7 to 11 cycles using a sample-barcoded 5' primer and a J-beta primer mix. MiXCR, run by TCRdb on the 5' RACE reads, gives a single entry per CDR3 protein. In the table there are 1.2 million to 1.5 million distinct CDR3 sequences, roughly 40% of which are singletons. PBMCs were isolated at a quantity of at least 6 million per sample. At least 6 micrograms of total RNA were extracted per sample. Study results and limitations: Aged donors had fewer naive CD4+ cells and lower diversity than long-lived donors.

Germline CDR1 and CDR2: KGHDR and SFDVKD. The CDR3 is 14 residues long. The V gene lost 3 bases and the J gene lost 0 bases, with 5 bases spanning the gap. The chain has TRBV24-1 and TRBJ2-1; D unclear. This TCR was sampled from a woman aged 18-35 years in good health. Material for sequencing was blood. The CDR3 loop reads CATSDTGSYNEQFF. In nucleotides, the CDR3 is TGTGCCACCAGTGATACGGGCTCCTACAATGAGCAGTTCTTC.